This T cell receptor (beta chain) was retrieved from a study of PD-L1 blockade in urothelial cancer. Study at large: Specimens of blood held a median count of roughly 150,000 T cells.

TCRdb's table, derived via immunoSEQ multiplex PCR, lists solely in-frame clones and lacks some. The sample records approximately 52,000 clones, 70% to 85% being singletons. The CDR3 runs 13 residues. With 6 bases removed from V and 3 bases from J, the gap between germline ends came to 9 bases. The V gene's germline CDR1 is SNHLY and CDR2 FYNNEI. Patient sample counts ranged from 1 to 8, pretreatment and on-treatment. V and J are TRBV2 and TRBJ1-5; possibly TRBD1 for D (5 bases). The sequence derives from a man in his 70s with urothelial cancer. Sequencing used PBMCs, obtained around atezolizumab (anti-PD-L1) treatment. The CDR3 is CASRGRSNQPQHF. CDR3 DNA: TGTGCCAGCAGGGGGCGGTCCAATCAGCCCCAGCATTTT.